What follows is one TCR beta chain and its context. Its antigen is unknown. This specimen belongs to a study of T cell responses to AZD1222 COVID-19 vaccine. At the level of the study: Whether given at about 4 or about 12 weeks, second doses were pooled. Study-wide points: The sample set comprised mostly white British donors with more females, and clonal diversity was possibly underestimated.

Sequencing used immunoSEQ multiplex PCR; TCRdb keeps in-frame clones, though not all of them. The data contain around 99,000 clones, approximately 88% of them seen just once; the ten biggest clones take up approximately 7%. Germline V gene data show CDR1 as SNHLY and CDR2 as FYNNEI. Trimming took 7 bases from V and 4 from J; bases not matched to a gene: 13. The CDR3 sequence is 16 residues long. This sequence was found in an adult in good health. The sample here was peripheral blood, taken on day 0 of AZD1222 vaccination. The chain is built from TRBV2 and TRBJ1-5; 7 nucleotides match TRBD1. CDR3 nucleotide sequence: TGTGCCAGCAACTCCCGGGACAGCGGAGGAAATCAGCCCCAGCATTTT. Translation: CASNSRDSGGNQPQHF.